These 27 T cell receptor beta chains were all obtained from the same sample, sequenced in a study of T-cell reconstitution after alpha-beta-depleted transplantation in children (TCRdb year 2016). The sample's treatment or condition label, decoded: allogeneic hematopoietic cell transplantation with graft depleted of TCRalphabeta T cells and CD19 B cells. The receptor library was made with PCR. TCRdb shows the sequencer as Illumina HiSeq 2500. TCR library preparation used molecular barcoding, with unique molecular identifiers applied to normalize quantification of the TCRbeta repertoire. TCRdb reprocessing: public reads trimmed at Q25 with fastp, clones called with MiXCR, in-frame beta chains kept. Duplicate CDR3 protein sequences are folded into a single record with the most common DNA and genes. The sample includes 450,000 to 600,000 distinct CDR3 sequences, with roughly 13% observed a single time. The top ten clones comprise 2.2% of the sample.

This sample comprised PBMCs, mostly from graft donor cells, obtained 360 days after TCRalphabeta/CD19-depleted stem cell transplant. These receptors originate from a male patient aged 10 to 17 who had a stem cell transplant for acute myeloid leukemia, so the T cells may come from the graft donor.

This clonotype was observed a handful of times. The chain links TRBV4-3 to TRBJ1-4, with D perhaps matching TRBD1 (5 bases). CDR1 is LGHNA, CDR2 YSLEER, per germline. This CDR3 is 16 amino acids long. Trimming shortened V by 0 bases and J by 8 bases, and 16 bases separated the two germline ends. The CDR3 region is CASSQEPPTAREKLFF. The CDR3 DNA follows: TGCGCCAGCAGCCAAGAACCCCCGACAGCCAGGGAAAAACTGTTTTTT.

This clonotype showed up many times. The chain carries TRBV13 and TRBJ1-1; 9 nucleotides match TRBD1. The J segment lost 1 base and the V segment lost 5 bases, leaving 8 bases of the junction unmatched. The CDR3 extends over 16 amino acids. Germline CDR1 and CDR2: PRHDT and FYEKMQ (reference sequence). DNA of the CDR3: TGTGCCAGCAGCGACCCGGGACAGGGATCGAACACTGAAGCTTTCTTT. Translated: CASSDPGQGSNTEAFF.

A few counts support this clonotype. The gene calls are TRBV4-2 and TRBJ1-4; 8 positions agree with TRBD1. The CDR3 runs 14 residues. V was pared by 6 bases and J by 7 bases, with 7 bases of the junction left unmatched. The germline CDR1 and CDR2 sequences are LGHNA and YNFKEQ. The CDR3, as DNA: TGTGCCAGCAGGGACAGGGCGGAAAGTGAAAAACTGTTTTTT. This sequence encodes CASRDRAESEKLFF.

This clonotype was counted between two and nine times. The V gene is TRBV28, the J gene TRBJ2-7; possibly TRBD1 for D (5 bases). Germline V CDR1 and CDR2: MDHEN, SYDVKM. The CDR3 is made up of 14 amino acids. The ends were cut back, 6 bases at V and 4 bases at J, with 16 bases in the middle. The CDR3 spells CASRSTTAGYEQYF. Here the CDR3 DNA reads TGTGCCAGCAGGTCAACGACAGCTGGATACGAGCAGTACTTC.

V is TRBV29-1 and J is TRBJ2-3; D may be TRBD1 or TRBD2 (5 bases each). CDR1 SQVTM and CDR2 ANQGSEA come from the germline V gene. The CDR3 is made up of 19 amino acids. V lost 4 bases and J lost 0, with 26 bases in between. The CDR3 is CSVVSGTVFRFTSTDTQYF. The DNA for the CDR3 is TGCAGCGTTGTAAGTGGGACGGTTTTTCGTTTCACTAGCACAGATACGCAGTATTTT.

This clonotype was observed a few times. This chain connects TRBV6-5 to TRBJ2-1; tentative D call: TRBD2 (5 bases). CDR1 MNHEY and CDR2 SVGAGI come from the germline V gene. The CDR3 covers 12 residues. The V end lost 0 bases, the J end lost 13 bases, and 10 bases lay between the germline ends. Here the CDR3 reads CASSYSTGRQFF. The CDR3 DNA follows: TGTGCCAGCAGTTACTCGACTGGGAGACAGTTCTTC.

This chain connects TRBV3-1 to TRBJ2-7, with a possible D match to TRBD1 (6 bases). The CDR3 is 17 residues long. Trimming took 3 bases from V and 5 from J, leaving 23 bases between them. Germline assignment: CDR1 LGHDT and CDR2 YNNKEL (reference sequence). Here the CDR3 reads CASSQNDGTPGPDEQYF. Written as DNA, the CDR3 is TGTGCCAGCAGCCAGAATGACGGGACACCGGGGCCGGACGAGCAGTACTTC.

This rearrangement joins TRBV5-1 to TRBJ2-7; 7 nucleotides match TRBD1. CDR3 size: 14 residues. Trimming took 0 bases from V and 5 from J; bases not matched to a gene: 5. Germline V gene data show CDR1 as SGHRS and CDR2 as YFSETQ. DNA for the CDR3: TGCGCCAGCAGCTTGGCCCTACAGGGGCACGAGCAGTACTTC. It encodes CASSLALQGHEQYF. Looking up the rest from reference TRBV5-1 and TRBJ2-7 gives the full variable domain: KAGVTQTPRYLIKTRGQQVTLSCSPISGHRSVSWYQQTPGQGLQFLFEYFSETQRNKGNFPGRFSGRQFSNSRSEMNVSTLELGDSALYLCASSLALQGHEQYFGPGTRLTVT.

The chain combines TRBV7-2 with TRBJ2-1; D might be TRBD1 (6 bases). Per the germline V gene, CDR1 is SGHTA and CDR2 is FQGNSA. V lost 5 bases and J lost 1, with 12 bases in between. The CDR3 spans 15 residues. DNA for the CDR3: TGTGCCAGCAGCCCCGGACAGCTGTCCTACAATGAGCAGTTCTTC. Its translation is CASSPGQLSYNEQFF.

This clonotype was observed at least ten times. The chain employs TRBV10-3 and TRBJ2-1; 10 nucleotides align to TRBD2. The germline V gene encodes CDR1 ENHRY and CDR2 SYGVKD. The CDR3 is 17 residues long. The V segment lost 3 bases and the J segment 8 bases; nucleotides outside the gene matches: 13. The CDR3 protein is CAISDPGLAGVMDEQFF. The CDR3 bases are TGTGCCATCAGTGACCCTGGCCTAGCGGGAGTTATGGATGAGCAGTTCTTC.

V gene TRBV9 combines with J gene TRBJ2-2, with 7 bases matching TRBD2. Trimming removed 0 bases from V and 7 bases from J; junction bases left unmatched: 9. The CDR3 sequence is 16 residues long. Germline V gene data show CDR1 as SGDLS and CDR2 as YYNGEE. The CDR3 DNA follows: TGTGCCAGCAGCGTAGTCCCTAGCGGCTTATACGGGGAGCTGTTTTTT. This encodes CASSVVPSGLYGELFF.

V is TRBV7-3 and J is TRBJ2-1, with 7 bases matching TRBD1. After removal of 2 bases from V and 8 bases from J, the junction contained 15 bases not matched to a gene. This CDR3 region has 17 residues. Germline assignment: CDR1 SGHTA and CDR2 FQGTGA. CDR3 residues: CASSLGGQRGSEDEQFF. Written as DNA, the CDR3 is TGTGCCAGCAGCTTAGGGGGACAGAGGGGGTCCGAGGATGAGCAGTTCTTC.

Here the CDR3 DNA reads TGTGCCAGCAGGGCGGAGATAGTCTCCTACGAGCAGTACTTC. It encodes CASRAEIVSYEQYF. The rearrangement uses TRBV6-1 and TRBJ2-7, with D hard to call. Germline CDR1 is MNHNS and CDR2 is SASEGT. CDR3 size: 14 residues. The V end was cut by 6 bases, the J end by 0 bases, with 12 bases between.

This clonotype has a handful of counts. CDR3 coding DNA: TGCAGCGTTGAAACATCTCTGAACACTGAAGCTTTCTTT. It codes for CSVETSLNTEAFF. The chain has TRBV29-1 and TRBJ1-1, with D hard to call. Germline V CDR1 and CDR2: SQVTM, ANQGSEA. The CDR3 totals 13 residues. Trimming removed 2 bases from V and 0 bases from J, with 7 bases in between.

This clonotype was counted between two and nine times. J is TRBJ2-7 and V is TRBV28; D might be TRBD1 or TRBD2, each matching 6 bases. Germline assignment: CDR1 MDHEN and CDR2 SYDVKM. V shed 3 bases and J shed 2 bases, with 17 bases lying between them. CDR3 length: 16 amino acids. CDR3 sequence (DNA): TGTGCCAGCAGTTTCCCTGGGACTCGGGACACCTACGAGCAGTACTTC. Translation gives CASSFPGTRDTYEQYF. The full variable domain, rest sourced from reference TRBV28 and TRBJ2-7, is DVKVTQSSRYLVKRTGEKVFLECVQDMDHENMFWYRQDPGLGLRLIYFSYDVKMKEKGDIPEGYSVSREKKERFSLILESASTNQTSMYLCASSFPGTRDTYEQYFGPGTRLTVT.

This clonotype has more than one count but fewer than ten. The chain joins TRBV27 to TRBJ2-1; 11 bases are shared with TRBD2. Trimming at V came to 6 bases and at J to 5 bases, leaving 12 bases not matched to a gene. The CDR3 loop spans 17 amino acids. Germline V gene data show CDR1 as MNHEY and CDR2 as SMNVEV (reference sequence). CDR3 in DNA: TGTGCCAGCAGCTCCTACCCTACTAGCGGGAGTCACAATGAGCAGTTCTTC. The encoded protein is CASSSYPTSGSHNEQFF.

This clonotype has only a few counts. In DNA, the CDR3 is TGTGCCAGTAAACCGGGACTAGCGGGACCTGCAGACAATGAGCAGTTCTTC. Translation: CASKPGLAGPADNEQFF. The chain carries TRBV19 and TRBJ2-1; 13 positions agree with TRBD2. The CDR3 covers 17 residues. Germline V CDR1 and CDR2: LNHDA, SQIVND (reference sequence). Trimming removed 7 bases from V and 5 bases from J; junction bases left unmatched: 11.

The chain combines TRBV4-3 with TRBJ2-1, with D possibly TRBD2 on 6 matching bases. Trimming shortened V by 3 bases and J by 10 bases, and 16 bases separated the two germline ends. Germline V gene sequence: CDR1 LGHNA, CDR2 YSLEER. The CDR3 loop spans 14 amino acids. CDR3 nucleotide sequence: TGCGCCAGCAGCCAGGGCCCACTAGCCCTCGAGCAGTTCTTC. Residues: CASSQGPLALEQFF.

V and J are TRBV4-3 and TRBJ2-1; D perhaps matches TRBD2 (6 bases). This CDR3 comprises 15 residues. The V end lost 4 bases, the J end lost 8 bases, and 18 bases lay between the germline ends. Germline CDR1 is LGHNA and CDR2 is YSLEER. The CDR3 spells CASSRGLAAADEQFF. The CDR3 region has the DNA TGCGCCAGCAGCCGAGGATTAGCGGCGGCGGATGAGCAGTTCTTC.

CDR3 sequence reads: CSVEGTSGRRTDTQYF. CDR3 coding DNA: TGCAGCGTTGAAGGGACTAGCGGGAGGAGAACAGATACGCAGTATTTT. The chain has TRBV29-1 and TRBJ2-3, with TRBD2 matching 14 bases. Germline V gene lookup returns CDR1 SQVTM and CDR2 ANQGSEA. The CDR3 length is 16 residues. V shed 1 base, J shed 3 bases, and the junction held 3 bases outside the gene matches.

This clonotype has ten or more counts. The CDR3 coding sequence is TGCGCCAGCAGCCCGGACGGGAGCAATGAGCAGTTCTTC. It encodes CASSPDGSNEQFF. The chain carries TRBV5-1 and TRBJ2-1; D perhaps matches TRBD2 (6 bases). Trimming shortened V by 4 bases and J by 6 bases, and 11 bases separated the two germline ends. This CDR3 is 13 amino acids long. In germline, CDR1 is SGHRS, CDR2 YFSETQ.

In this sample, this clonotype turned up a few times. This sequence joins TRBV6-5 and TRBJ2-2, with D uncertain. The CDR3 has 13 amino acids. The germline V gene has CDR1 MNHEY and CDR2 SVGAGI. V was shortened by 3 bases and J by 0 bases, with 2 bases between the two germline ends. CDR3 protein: CASSYPNTGELFF. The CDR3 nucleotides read TGTGCCAGCAGTTATCCGAACACCGGGGAGCTGTTTTTT.

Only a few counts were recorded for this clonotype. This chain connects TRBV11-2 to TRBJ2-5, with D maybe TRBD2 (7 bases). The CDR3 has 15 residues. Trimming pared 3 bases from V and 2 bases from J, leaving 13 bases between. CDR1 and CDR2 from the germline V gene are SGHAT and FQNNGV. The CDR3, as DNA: TGTGCCAGCAGCTTCTACGGGGGGCCTCAAGAGACCCAGTACTTC. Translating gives CASSFYGGPQETQYF.

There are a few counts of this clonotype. The CDR3 DNA sequence: TGCGCCAGCAGCTCACCGGGACAGGGGGCGCGAAAAGATGGCTACACCTTC. It codes for CASSSPGQGARKDGYTF. The chain has TRBV5-1 and TRBJ1-2; 12 bases are shared with TRBD1. The CDR3 has 17 amino acids. V lost 3 bases and J lost 6; bases outside the gene matches: 12. Germline loops: CDR1 SGHRS, CDR2 YFSETQ.

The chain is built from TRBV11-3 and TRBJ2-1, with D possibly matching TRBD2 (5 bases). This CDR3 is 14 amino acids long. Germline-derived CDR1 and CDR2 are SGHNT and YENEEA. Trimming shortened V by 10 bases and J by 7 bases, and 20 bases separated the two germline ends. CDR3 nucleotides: TGTGCCATCATGGACCCAGAAACGGGAAATGAGCAGTTCTTC. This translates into CAIMDPETGNEQFF.

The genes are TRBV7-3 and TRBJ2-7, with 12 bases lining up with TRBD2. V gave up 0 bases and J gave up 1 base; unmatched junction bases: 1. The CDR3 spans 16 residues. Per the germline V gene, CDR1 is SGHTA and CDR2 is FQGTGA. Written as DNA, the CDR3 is TGTGCCAGCAGCTTAACCCTAGCGGGAGGGTCCTACGAGCAGTACTTC. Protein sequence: CASSLTLAGGSYEQYF.

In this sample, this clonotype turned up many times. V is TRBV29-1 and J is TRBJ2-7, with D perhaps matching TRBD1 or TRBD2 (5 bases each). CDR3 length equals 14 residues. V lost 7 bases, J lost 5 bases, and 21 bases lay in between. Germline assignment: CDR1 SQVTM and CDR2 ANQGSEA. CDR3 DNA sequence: TGCAGCGGGATCCGGGACCCAAAGGATCACGAGCAGTACTTC. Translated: CSGIRDPKDHEQYF.